The rows below give T cell receptor beta chains drawn from one sample of a study of tumor and adjacent non-tumor tissue in lung cancer. Using its own MiXCR run on the multiplex PCR reads, TCRdb lists one record per CDR3 protein. The sample has tens of thousands of distinct CDR3 sequences; about 55% are singletons. Input material: distant non-tumor lung tissue. The receptors here all came from a man aged 70 or older with non-small cell lung cancer. The CDR3 runs from the conserved cysteine through the conserved F or W. D genes are given only for firm matches. Only some rows state a clone size, as once, few, many or a class for expanded clones.

>TRBJ2-4|TRBV11-2|NA|NA
CAGSLDDSLLAKNIQYF
TGTGCCGGCAGCTTAGATGACAGTTTACTAGCCAAAAACATTCAGTACTTC
>TRBJ1-5|TRBV29-1|many|TRBD1
CSVADRGSQPQHF
TGCAGCGTTGCGGACAGGGGGAGTCAGCCCCAGCATTTT
>TRBJ2-7|TRBV30|many|NA
CAWSVWYDQTYEQYF
TGTGCCTGGAGTGTATGGTACGACCAAACCTACGAGCAGTACTTC
>TRBJ2-2|TRBV6-6|NA|NA
CASSYSRASRNTGELYF
TGTGCCAGCAGTTACTCGAGGGCTAGCAGGAACACCGGGGAGTTGTATTTT
>TRBJ2-2|TRBV5-4|NA|NA
CASSPLPGRILTGELFF
TGTGCCAGCAGTCCTCTACCGGGCAGGATCCTCACCGGGGAGCTGTTTTTT
>TRBJ2-6|TRBV6-1|many|NA
CASTLAPVPGVGANVLTF
TGTGCCAGCACCCTAGCTCCGGTCCCGGGGGTCGGGGCCAACGTCCTGACTTTC
>TRBJ2-5|TRBV5-8|many|TRBD1
CASSFPTGAQETQYF
TGTGCCAGCAGCTTTCCCACAGGGGCCCAAGAGACCCAGTACTTC
>TRBJ2-3|TRBV21-1|few|NA
CASSKYRVSTDTQYF
TGTGCCAGCAGCAAATACCGGGTTAGCACAGATACGCAGTATTTT
>TRBJ2-3|TRBV4-2|once|TRBD2
CAGSPRGALHSGSTDTQYF
TGTGCCGGCAGCCCTCGAGGGGCCCTGCATAGCGGGAGCACAGATACGCAGTATTTT
>TRBJ2-1|TRBV30|few|TRBD2
CARSVLAGAYNEQFF
TGTGCCCGGAGTGTTCTAGCGGGGGCTTACAATGAGCAGTTCTTC
>TRBJ2-5|TRBV4-1|many|TRBD2
CASSSPGLAGGPNQETQYF
TGCGCCAGCAGTTCCCCAGGACTAGCGGGGGGGCCGAACCAAGAGACCCAGTACTTC
>TRBJ2-7|TRBV11-2|NA|NA
CASSLDRGGHYEGYF
TGTGCCAGCAGCTTAGATAGGGGGGGGCACTACGAGGGGTACTTC
>TRBJ1-2|TRBV5-5|NA|NA
CASSRNSEGRFLYGYTF
TGTGCCAGCAGCCGGAACAGTGAGGGCAGGTTCCTATATGGCTACACCTTC
>TRBJ2-3|TRBV5-5|many|TRBD2
CASSSTGTSTTDTQYF
TGTGCCAGCAGCTCTACCGGGACTAGCACCACAGATACGCAGTATTTT
>TRBJ2-1|TRBV6-1|many|NA
CASSEDSGSYNEQFF
TGTGCCAGCAGTGAAGACAGCGGTTCCTACAATGAGCAGTTCTTC
>TRBJ2-7|TRBV11-2|NA|NA
CASSEGDINYEQHF
TGTGCCAGCAGCGAAGGGGACATAAACTACGAGCAGCACTTC
>TRBJ2-2|TRBV11-2|NA|TRBD2
CASSLGRLALTGEPFF
TGTGCCAGCAGCTTAGGTCGACTAGCCTTGACCGGAGAGCCGTTTTTT
>TRBJ2-1|TRBV4-1|NA|NA
CASSQEQNSRSLHEQFF
TGCGCCAGCAGTCAAGAGCAAAATAGCAGGAGTTTGCATGAGCAGTTCTTC
>TRBJ2-1|TRBV4-1|many|TRBD2
CASSRPPGGSSYNEQFF
TGCGCCAGCAGCCGCCCCCCGGGCGGGAGCTCCTACAATGAGCAGTTCTTC
>TRBJ1-5|TRBV29-1|NA|NA
CSVDIGAWGSSKQPQHF
TGCAGCGTAGACATCGGGGCATGGGGTTCGAGCAAACAGCCCCAGCATTTT
>TRBJ1-6|TRBV20-1|many|NA
CSAREPPYSPLHF
TGCAGTGCTAGAGAGCCCCCCTATTCACCCCTCCACTTT
>TRBJ2-1|TRBV4-1|many|TRBD2
CASSQTASLAGGLDYNEQFF
TGCGCCAGCAGCCAAACGGCTTCACTAGCGGGAGGGCTCGACTACAATGAGCAGTTCTTC
>TRBJ2-3|TRBV10-3|NA|NA
CAISDGLGEDAQYF
TGTGCCATCAGTGACGGGCTGGGGGAGGATGCGCAGTATTTT
>TRBJ2-7|TRBV12-3/TRBV12-4|many|TRBD2
CASRAGGWDEQYF
TGTGCCAGCCGTGCGGGGGGTTGGGACGAGCAGTACTTC
>TRBJ2-1|TRBV29-1|NA|NA
CSVVGGGARTRGNEQLF
NA
>TRBJ2-5|TRBV12-3/TRBV12-4|NA|NA
CVSLDKAEETQYF
TGTGTCAGCTTAGACAAGGCAGAAGAGACCCAGTACTTC
>TRBJ2-1|TRBV7-9|many|NA
CASSLRGTDHYNEQFF
TGTGCCAGCAGCTTGAGAGGGACTGACCACTACAATGAGCAGTTCTTC
>TRBJ1-1|TRBV29-1|many|NA
CSVSGHSSTEAFF
TGCAGCGTCTCGGGACACTCCAGCACTGAAGCTTTCTTT
>TRBJ1-2|TRBV28|NA|TRBD1
CTSSGKQGQGEGYGYTF
TGTACCAGCAGTGGAAAACAGGGACAGGGGGAAGGCTATGGCTACACCTTC
>TRBJ2-3|TRBV5-4|NA|NA
CASGLEPSTDTQNF
TGTGCCAGCGGCTTGGAACCAAGCACAGATACGCAGAATTTT
>TRBJ2-7|TRBV10-2|NA|NA
CVSSATSGAEQYF
TGCGTCAGCAGTGCTACGTCAGGTGCCGAGCAGTACTTC
>TRBJ1-5|TRBV4-2|many|TRBD1
CASSHQGGSPQPQHF
TGTGCCAGCAGCCATCAGGGGGGCAGTCCTCAGCCCCAGCATTTT
>TRBJ1-1|TRBV11-2|NA|NA
CASNSPPTLGVTEAFF
TGTGCCAGCAACTCCCCGCCCACCCTGGGAGTCACTGAAGCTTTCTTT
>TRBJ2-2|TRBV11-2|NA|NA
CACSLAIGKLSF
TGTGCCTGCAGCCTGGCTATCGGGAAGCTGTCTTTT
>TRBJ2-7|TRBV6-6|many|NA
CASSYRADEQYF
TGTGCCAGCAGTTACAGGGCGGACGAGCAGTACTTC
>TRBJ2-1|TRBV11-2|NA|NA
CASSLASSSYNRQFF
TGTGCCAGCAGCTTAGCGAGTAGCAGTTACAATAGGCAGTTCTTC
>TRBJ2-3|TRBV11-1|NA|NA
CASSSILIRTDTQYF
TGTGCCAGCAGCTCCATACTGATCAGGACAGATACGCAGTATTTT
>TRBJ2-7|TRBV6-1|NA|NA
CASSARAFEQYF
TGTGCCAGCAGTGCTCGGGCCTTCGAGCAATACTTC
>TRBJ2-4|TRBV24-1|NA|TRBD1
CATSEPPTTGAKNIQYF
TGTGCCACCAGTGAACCTCCAACGACAGGGGCCAAAAACATTCAGTACTTC
>TRBJ2-3|TRBV9|few|NA
CASSVVSGEIRTDTQYF
TGTGCCAGCAGCGTAGTATCCGGGGAGATTCGCACAGATACGCAGTATTTT
>TRBJ2-5|TRBV24-1|NA|TRBD1
CATSDFRTGGFETQYF
TGTGCCACCAGTGATTTCCGGACAGGGGGCTTCGAGACCCAGTACTTC
>TRBJ1-2|TRBV19|NA|NA
CASRGGDGYTF
TGTGCCAGTAGAGGAGGGGATGGCTACACCTTC
>TRBJ1-2|TRBV14|once|TRBD1
CASSQNSGHRGRDYSYTF
TGTGCCAGCAGCCAAAACTCCGGGCACAGGGGGCGCGACTATAGCTACACCTTC
>TRBJ1-5|TRBV12-3/TRBV12-4|few|NA
CASSLGRVQPQHF
TGTGCCAGCAGTTTAGGTAGGGTTCAGCCCCAGCATTTT
>TRBJ2-7|TRBV6-6|NA|NA
CASSYLNLLAGLYEQYF
TGTGCCAGCAGTTACTTAAACCTACTAGCAGGCCTCTACGAGCAGTACTTC
>TRBJ1-4|TRBV19|NA|NA
CASSTGWKEKLSF
TGTGCCAGTAGCACAGGGTGGAAAGAAAAACTGTCTTTT
>TRBJ1-2|TRBV19|NA|NA
CASSRTSDRNYGYTF
TGTGCCAGTAGCCGTACCTCGGACAGAAACTATGGCTACACCTTC
>TRBJ2-1|TRBV7-9|few|NA
CASSLAGEYNEQFF
TGTGCCAGCAGCTTAGCGGGAGAATACAATGAGCAGTTCTTC